This TCR beta chain emerged from a study of OX40 agonist ivuxolimab in advanced cancers. Study information: Each patient was given ivuxolimab into a vein every 2 weeks, at 0.01 to 10 mg/kg. Patients enrolled in dose escalation were diagnosed with hepatocellular carcinoma, melanoma, renal cell or head and neck cancer. Overall study results and limits: Some of the nonresponding patients also showed low levels of normalized T-cell clonal expansion. The authors did not determine the antigen specificity of the expanded peripheral T cells.

A note on this clone: Its antigen remains unidentified.

Measured with immunoSEQ multiplex PCR; TCRdb has only the in-frame clones, and not every one. The sample lists roughly 65,000 clones, roughly 82% occurring once. Germline V gene sequence: CDR1 MDHEN, CDR2 SYDVKM. Germline trimming cut 6 bases from V and 2 bases from J; bases unmatched to any gene: 12. The CDR3 sequence is 16 residues long. The origin of this receptor is an adult with an advanced solid tumor such as melanoma, head and neck, liver or kidney cancer. This sequence joins TRBV28 and TRBJ2-5, with TRBD2 matching 7 bases. The input for sequencing was CD4+ or CD8+ T cells sorted from blood, taken in a trial of the OX40 agonist ivuxolimab. This chain's CDR3 is CASRIHGTTLQETQYF. CDR3 coding DNA: TGTGCCAGCAGAATACACGGGACTACCCTACAAGAGACCCAGTACTTC. The full variable domain, completed using reference TRBV28 and TRBJ2-5, is DVKVTQSSRYLVKRTGEKVFLECVQDMDHENMFWYRQDPGLGLRLIYFSYDVKMKEKGDIPEGYSVSREKKERFSLILESASTNQTSMYLCASRIHGTTLQETQYFGPGTRLLVL.